What follows are 23 T cell receptor beta chains derived from one specimen sequenced in a study of blood T cell repertoires in COVID-19. Clones were sequenced by immunoSEQ multiplex PCR, and TCRdb holds only the in-frame ones, with some missing. The data hold around 150,000 clones, with 80% to 85% observed a single time. The source material was peripheral blood. These TCRs come from a man under 40 with COVID-19, enrolled during active disease.

The J gene is TRBJ1-5, the V gene TRBV27; D gene uncertain. V lost 6 bases, J lost 0 bases, and 9 bases lay in between. Germline V lookup: CDR1 MNHEY, CDR2 SMNVEV (reference sequence). The CDR3 runs to 14 residues. The CDR3 nucleotides are TGTGCCAGCAGACGAGATTATAGCAATCAGCCCCAGCATTTT. This translates into CASRRDYSNQPQHF.

This clone was found once. This chain uses TRBV29-1 with TRBJ1-1; D possibly corresponds to TRBD1 (6 bases). Per the germline V gene, CDR1 is SQVTM and CDR2 is ANQGSEA. The CDR3 loop spans 16 amino acids. V gave up 5 bases and J gave up 8 bases, with 27 bases separating them. The CDR3 bases are TGCAGCGTTCTCACTGGACAGCACACTGGACTGCGAGAAGCTTTCTTT. It is translated as CSVLTGQHTGLREAFF.

The chain combines TRBV2 with TRBJ2-5; 9 bases match TRBD2. The CDR3 loop spans 14 amino acids. CDR1 is SNHLY and CDR2 is FYNNEI in the germline V gene. The V gene end was trimmed by 7 bases and the J gene end by 4 bases; junction bases not matched to a gene: 7. CDR3: CASTTSGWGETQYF. CDR3 sequence (DNA): TGTGCCAGCACCACTAGCGGGTGGGGAGAGACCCAGTACTTC.

This rearrangement joins TRBV3-1 (or the pseudogene TRBV3-2) to TRBJ2-7, with 7 bases fitting TRBD1. With 4 bases clipped from V and 3 bases from J, the junction kept 6 bases outside the gene matches. The germline CDR1 and CDR2 sequences are LGHDT and YNNKEL (reference sequence). This CDR3 spans 14 amino acids. CDR3 DNA sequence: TGTGCCAGCAGCCCCTCAGGGGGTCTCTACGAGCAGTACTTC. This encodes CASSPSGGLYEQYF.

The chain employs TRBV10-3 and TRBJ1-3, with D perhaps TRBD1 (6 bases). The germline V and J ends were trimmed by 11 bases and 0 bases, with 11 bases remaining between them. This CDR3 comprises 13 residues. From germline, CDR1 is ENHRY and CDR2 SYGVKD. The CDR3 DNA is TGTGCCGGCCGGGACACCTCTGGAAACACCATATATTTT. It is translated as CAGRDTSGNTIYF.

The V and J genes are TRBV7-8 and TRBJ1-1; 8 bases are shared with TRBD1. Germline values: CDR1 SGHVS, CDR2 FQNEAQ. The V gene end was trimmed by 5 bases and the J gene end by 1 base; junction bases not matched to a gene: 9. The CDR3 totals 16 residues. In nucleotides, the CDR3 is TGTGCCAGCAGCCTCCGGGACAGGAAAAGGAACACTGAAGCTTTCTTT. Its translation is CASSLRDRKRNTEAFF.

The rearrangement uses TRBV4-2 and TRBJ2-1; 13 positions match TRBD2. Germline V gene data show CDR1 as LGHNA and CDR2 as YNFKEQ. CDR3 length: 16 amino acids. The J segment lost 7 bases and the V segment lost 1 base, leaving 4 bases of the junction unmatched. This CDR3 is CASSQVLAGGPNEQFF. The CDR3 DNA follows: TGTGCCAGCAGCCAAGTACTAGCGGGAGGGCCGAATGAGCAGTTCTTC.

This chain connects TRBV6-2 or TRBV6-3 to TRBJ2-7; D not certain. CDR1 is MNHEY, CDR2 SVGEGT, per germline. The CDR3 extends over 14 amino acids. V shed 7 bases and J shed 0 bases, with 13 bases lying between them. This CDR3 reads CASTPLRSSYEQYF. CDR3 nucleotide sequence: TGTGCCAGCACCCCTTTAAGGAGCTCCTACGAGCAGTACTTC.

The V and J genes are TRBV6-5 and TRBJ1-4; D gene ambiguous. The CDR3 extends over 11 amino acids. The V end was cut by 5 bases, the J end by 8 bases, with 6 bases between. Germline loops: CDR1 MNHEY, CDR2 SVGAGI. The CDR3 bases are TGTGCCAGCAGTCGGAGGGAAAAACTGTTTTTT. Translated, it gives CASSRREKLFF.

The chain joins TRBV13 to TRBJ1-2; 9 nucleotides agree with TRBD1. With V trimmed by 5 bases and J by 0 bases, 10 bases remained unmatched. Germline assignment: CDR1 PRHDT and CDR2 FYEKMQ (reference sequence). The CDR3 is 17 amino acids. CDR3: CASSPTSDRGANYGYTF. CDR3 sequence (DNA): TGTGCCAGCAGCCCCACCTCCGACAGGGGGGCTAACTATGGCTACACCTTC. Looking up the rest from reference TRBV13 and TRBJ1-2 gives the full variable domain: AAGVIQSPRHLIKEKRETATLKCYPIPRHDTVYWYQQGPGQDPQFLISFYEKMQSDKGSIPDRFSAQQFSDYHSELNMSSLELGDSALYFCASSPTSDRGANYGYTFGSGTRLTVV.

The chain joins TRBV19 to TRBJ2-1; 7 bases are shared with TRBD2. With V trimmed by 1 base and J by 0 bases, 3 bases remained unmatched. CDR1 is LNHDA and CDR2 is SQIVND in the germline V gene (reference sequence). The CDR3 has 16 residues. The CDR3 coding sequence is TGTGCCAGTAGTATAGGGCGGGGGAGCTCCTACAATGAGCAGTTCTTC. This translates into CASSIGRGSSYNEQFF.

This sequence joins TRBV27 and TRBJ2-7, with TRBD2 matching 12 bases. Germline loops: CDR1 MNHEY, CDR2 SMNVEV (reference sequence). Trimming removed 0 bases from V and 9 bases from J; junction bases left unmatched: 12. This CDR3 region has 17 residues. The CDR3 DNA reads as TGTGCCAGCAGTTTATCCCCGCCGACTAGCGGGAGAAGTTTGCAGTACTTC. As protein: CASSLSPPTSGRSLQYF.

The chain carries TRBV3-1 (or the pseudogene TRBV3-2) and TRBJ2-7, with 8 bases matching TRBD2. J was trimmed by 5 bases and V by 5 bases; bases with no gene match: 8. CDR1 LGHDT and CDR2 YNNKEL come from the germline V gene (reference sequence). The CDR3 is 14 residues long. This chain's CDR3 is CASSSGRGFDEQYF. Written as DNA, the CDR3 is TGTGCCAGCAGCTCCGGGAGGGGCTTCGACGAGCAGTACTTC.

As concerns this clone: The same CDR3 can be traced to other DNA sequences in this sample. This chain joins TRBV28 and TRBJ2-7, with 7 bases identical to TRBD1. CDR3 size: 15 residues. Germline values: CDR1 MDHEN, CDR2 SYDVKM. V gave up 2 bases and J gave up 3 bases; unmatched junction bases: 7. The CDR3: CASSLRAGGDYEQYF. CDR3 DNA: TGTGCCAGCAGTTTAAGGGCAGGGGGAGACTACGAGCAGTACTTC.

The V gene is TRBV9, the J gene TRBJ2-7; 8 bases map to TRBD2. The CDR3 is made up of 15 amino acids. The V segment lost 1 base and the J segment 6 bases; nucleotides outside the gene matches: 9. Germline V lookup: CDR1 SGDLS, CDR2 YYNGEE. CDR3 DNA: TGTGCCAGCAGCGTAATGAGCGGGAGTAACTCCGAGCAGTACTTC. Translating gives CASSVMSGSNSEQYF.

The V call is TRBV30, the J call TRBJ1-1; 11 bases agree with TRBD1. This CDR3 comprises 14 residues. Germline CDR1 and CDR2: GTSNPN and SVGIG (reference sequence). With 2 bases clipped from V and 5 bases from J, the junction kept 4 bases outside the gene matches. The CDR3 DNA reads as TGTGCCTGGAGTCGAGGGACAGGGGGGACTGAAGCTTTCTTT. Protein product: CAWSRGTGGTEAFF.

The CDR3 protein is CASSGGPGGTEAFF. In nucleotides, the CDR3 is TGTGCCAGCAGTGGGGGCCCGGGGGGCACTGAAGCTTTCTTT. The J gene is TRBJ1-1, the V gene TRBV2, with D tentatively TRBD1 (5 bases). Germline values: CDR1 SNHLY, CDR2 FYNNEI. The CDR3 covers 14 residues. V lost 4 bases to trimming and J lost 4 bases, with 13 bases between them.

V usage is TRBV5-1 and J usage is TRBJ2-5, with TRBD2 identical over 12 bases. V lost 4 bases and J lost 1; bases outside the gene matches: 8. CDR3 length equals 17 residues. The germline CDR1 and CDR2 sequences are SGHRS and YFSETQ. The CDR3 bases are TGCGCCAGCAGCCTAGGGGGGACTAGCGGGCCCCAAGAGACCCAGTACTTC. It specifies CASSLGGTSGPQETQYF.

J is TRBJ2-1 and V is TRBV7-3; 12 bases line up with TRBD2. V gave up 5 bases and J gave up 4 bases; unmatched junction bases: 3. Germline CDR1 SGHTA, CDR2 FQGTGA. This CDR3 is built from 15 residues. The CDR3 DNA reads as TGTGCCAGCAGCCGCGGGACTAGCGGGTACAATGAGCAGTTCTTC. Translated, it gives CASSRGTSGYNEQFF.

The chain employs TRBV19 and TRBJ1-5; D unresolved. The CDR3 totals 14 residues. Germline V gives CDR1 LNHDA, CDR2 SQIVND (reference sequence). The ends were cut back, 7 bases at V and 4 bases at J, with 14 bases in the middle. CDR3 in amino acids: CASTISRGNQPQHF. The CDR3 nucleotides are TGTGCCAGTACCATTAGCCGGGGTAATCAGCCCCAGCATTTT.

V usage is TRBV20-1 and J usage is TRBJ2-3, with unresolved D. Trimming removed 2 bases from V and 6 bases from J, with 6 bases in between. Germline CDR1 and CDR2: DFQATT and SNEGSKA (reference sequence). The CDR3 is made up of 11 amino acids. DNA for the CDR3: TGCAGTGCTAGATTTTCGGATACGCAGTATTTT. Translated: CSARFSDTQYF.

J is TRBJ1-2 and V is TRBV27; D is possibly TRBD1 (5 bases). V lost 3 bases and J lost 2, with 7 bases in between. The CDR3 contains 13 residues. Looked up from germline, CDR1 is MNHEY and CDR2 is SMNVEV (reference sequence). The CDR3 sequence: CASSLGGNYGYTF. CDR3 coding DNA: TGTGCCAGCAGTTTGGGGGGGAACTATGGCTACACCTTC.

This clone was observed a handful of times. The CDR3 region is CASSHFLAGGYNEQFF. The CDR3 DNA sequence: TGTGCCAGCAGCCACTTTCTAGCGGGGGGATACAATGAGCAGTTCTTC. J is TRBJ2-1 and V is TRBV14; 11 positions agree with TRBD2. V was clipped by 3 bases and J by 4 bases; unmatched bases: 5. Looked up from germline, CDR1 is SGHDN and CDR2 is FVKESK. CDR3 length: 16 residues. Full variable domain (outside the CDR3, taken from reference TRBV14 and TRBJ2-1): EAGVTQFPSHSVIEKGQTVTLRCDPISGHDNLYWYRRVMGKEIKFLLHFVKESKQDESGMPNNRFLAERTGGTYSTLKVQPAELEDSGVYFCASSHFLAGGYNEQFFGPGTRLTVL.